These T cell receptor beta chains were read from a single sample in a study of Graves' ophthalmopathy and Graves' hyperthyroidism. TCRdb called the multiplex PCR reads again in MiXCR, with one record for every CDR3 protein. The table includes almost 750,000 distinct CDR3 sequences, around 40% detected once. Sequencing used peripheral blood. Every receptor here comes from an adult man with Graves' ophthalmopathy. Each CDR3 is given with its conserved first and last residue. The order of the fields is J gene, clone size, D gene, V gene, CDR3 protein, CDR3 DNA. The D gene is left open where the match is weak. Rows may omit the clone size; those that give it use once, few, many or a size class.

TRBJ1-2,many,TRBD1,TRBV2,CASTGTGGNYGYTF,TGTGCCAGCACCGGGACAGGGGGCAACTATGGCTACACCTTC
TRBJ2-7,few,TRBD1,TRBV2,CASRRSGQGVYEQYF,TGTGCCAGCAGAAGGTCAGGACAGGGTGTTTACGAGCAGTACTTC
TRBJ2-7,NA,TRBD2,TRBV2,CASSLERDYYEQYF,TGTGCCAGCAGCTTAGAACGGGACTACTACGAGCAGTACTTC
TRBJ2-7,NA,NA,TRBV4-3,CASSQEGSPSYEQYF,TGCGCCAGCAGCCAAGAAGGCAGTCCATCCTACGAGCAGTACTTC
TRBJ1-2,NA,NA,TRBV2,CASSEQGKNYGYTF,TGTGCCAGCAGTGAACAGGGCAAGAACTATGGCTACACCTTC
TRBJ1-6,few,NA,TRBV25-1,CASSLPGDLPISPLHF,TGTGCCAGCAGTTTACCGGGGGATCTGCCAATTTCACCCCTCCACTTT
TRBJ2-2,NA,TRBD2,TRBV7-3,CASSLNGGRANTGELFF,TGTGCCAGCAGCTTAAATGGCGGGAGGGCTAACACCGGGGAGCTGTTTTTT
TRBJ1-1,NA,NA,TRBV7-2,CASSRGYPANTEAFF,TGTGCCAGCAGTAGGGGTTATCCGGCGAACACTGAAGCTTTCTTT
TRBJ2-2,few,NA,TRBV19,CASSMIGGGSNTGELFF,TGTGCCAGTAGTATGATAGGTGGAGGTAGCAACACCGGGGAGCTGTTTTTT
TRBJ2-5,many,NA,TRBV29-1,CSVEKNLPETQYF,TGCAGCGTTGAAAAGAACCTCCCAGAGACCCAGTACTTC
TRBJ1-5,NA,TRBD1,TRBV24-1,CATSSTDREQPQHF,TGTGCCACCAGTAGTACGGACAGGGAGCAGCCCCAGCATTTT
TRBJ2-7,many,NA,TRBV10-3,CAISESTPGLSYEQYF,TGTGCCATCAGTGAGTCGACTCCCGGGCTATCCTACGAGCAGTACTTC
TRBJ1-3,NA,NA,TRBV7-6,CASSPDGISGNTIYF,TGTGCCAGCAGCCCGGACGGTATCTCTGGAAACACCATATATTTT
TRBJ1-1,NA,NA,TRBV20-1,CSARDRGRQGTEAFF,TGCAGTGCTAGAGATCGGGGCAGGCAGGGGACTGAAGCTTTCTTT
TRBJ1-2,NA,NA,TRBV7-2,CASSSRPALYGYTF,TGTGCCAGCAGCTCCCGCCCAGCCCTCTATGGCTACACCTTC
TRBJ2-7,NA,TRBD2,TRBV11-2,CASSPTPLAANSYEQYF,TGTGCCAGCAGCCCGACCCCTCTAGCGGCTAACTCCTACGAGCAGTACTTC
TRBJ2-7,NA,NA,TRBV4-3,CASSQDYRGGLEQYF,TGCGCCAGCAGCCAAGATTACAGGGGAGGGCTCGAGCAGTACTTC
TRBJ2-7,NA,TRBD2,TRBV20-1,CSATLASGSYEQYF,TGCAGTGCCACTCTCGCTAGCGGCTCCTACGAGCAGTACTTC
TRBJ2-5,NA,TRBD1,TRBV4-2,CASSSRQGSVRTQYF,TGTGCCAGCAGCTCCCGACAGGGTAGCGTTAGAACCCAGTACTTC
TRBJ2-7,many,NA,TRBV7-9,CASSYPLGTEQYF,TGTGCCAGCAGCTACCCGTTGGGGACTGAGCAGTACTTC
TRBJ1-5,few,NA,TRBV20-1,CSALDARSNQPQHF,TGCAGTGCCCTAGACGCGAGAAGCAATCAGCCCCAGCATTTT
TRBJ1-4,NA,NA,TRBV4-3,CASSPRGNNEKLFF,TGCGCCAGCAGCCCAAGGGGAAACAATGAAAAACTGTTTTTT
TRBJ1-6,NA,NA,TRBV2,CASSLWVGGAYSPLHF,TGTGCCAGCAGTTTATGGGTGGGGGGCGCTTATTCACCCCTCCACTTT
TRBJ2-2,NA,NA,TRBV7-3,CASSLLSGSTGELFF,TGTGCCAGCAGCTTATTGTCAGGGAGCACCGGGGAGCTGTTTTTT
TRBJ2-7,many,NA,TRBV7-9,CASSLGSGETYEQYF,TGTGCCAGCAGCTTAGGTTCAGGGGAAACCTACGAGCAGTACTTC
TRBJ2-3,few,NA,TRBV24-1,CATSDPPSTDTQYF,TGTGCCACCAGTGATCCGCCCAGCACAGATACGCAGTATTTT
TRBJ2-5,NA,NA,TRBV7-2,CASSSETDNQETQYF,TGTGCCAGCAGCTCCGAGACGGATAACCAAGAGACCCAGTACTTC
TRBJ2-7,few,TRBD1,TRBV20-1,CSARGSGQGRFEQYF,TGCAGTGCTAGAGGATCAGGACAGGGGAGGTTCGAGCAGTACTTC
TRBJ1-1,NA,NA,TRBV20-1,CSATGDWNTEAFF,TGCAGTGCTACCGGGGATTGGAACACTGAAGCTTTCTTT
TRBJ2-7,few,NA,TRBV2,CASSRITGAGIDEQYF,TGTGCCAGCAGCCGCATAACAGGGGCGGGAATAGACGAGCAGTACTTC
TRBJ1-5,NA,TRBD1,TRBV19,CASSAGTGSWDQPQHF,TGTGCCAGTAGTGCCGGGACAGGGAGTTGGGATCAGCCCCAGCATTTT
TRBJ1-2,NA,NA,TRBV20-1,CSARGGSVGYTF,TGCAGTGCTAGGGGGGGATCGGTTGGCTACACCTTC
TRBJ1-1,NA,TRBD1,TRBV10-3,CASSPGQGVETEAFF,TGTGCCAGCAGCCCGGGACAGGGCGTAGAGACTGAAGCTTTCTTT
TRBJ2-7,few,NA,TRBV5-1,CASSLVSGELGEQYF,TGCGCCAGCAGCTTGGTATCAGGGGAATTAGGCGAGCAGTACTTC
TRBJ1-1,many,NA,TRBV10-3,CAHQRGGDTEAFF,TGTGCCCATCAGAGGGGGGGAGACACTGAAGCTTTCTTT
TRBJ1-1,NA,NA,TRBV29-1,CSGRGTRRDTEAFF,TGCAGCGGTAGGGGTACTAGGAGGGACACTGAAGCTTTCTTT
TRBJ1-2,few,NA,TRBV20-1,CSAREGLHGYTF,TGCAGTGCTAGAGAAGGGTTGCATGGCTACACCTTC
TRBJ1-6,NA,TRBD1,TRBV9,CASSFRGPHYNSPLHF,TGTGCCAGCAGTTTCAGGGGGCCCCACTATAATTCACCCCTCCACTTT
TRBJ2-2,once,TRBD2,TRBV7-9,CASTPRVVAGVTGELFF,TGTGCCAGTACCCCCAGGGTGGTAGCGGGGGTGACCGGGGAGCTGTTTTTT
TRBJ1-2,many,NA,TRBV20-1,CSARFDVNYGYTF,TGCAGTGCTAGATTCGACGTTAACTATGGCTACACCTTC
TRBJ1-2,many,TRBD1,TRBV2,CASIDRGLSYGYTF,TGTGCCAGCATCGACAGGGGGTTGAGCTATGGCTACACCTTC
TRBJ2-7,NA,TRBD2,TRBV9,CASSQGLAGKEQYF,TGTGCCAGCAGCCAGGGACTAGCGGGGAAGGAGCAGTACTTC